The 30 T cell receptor beta chains below all came from one sample that was sequenced in a study of blood T cell repertoires in COVID-19. Clones were read by immunoSEQ multiplex PCR, and TCRdb kept only the in-frame ones, dropping some. The sample yields some 310,000 clones, around 89% seen once. The sample was peripheral blood. These TCRs come from a woman aged 40 to 50 with COVID-19, enrolled during active disease.

This sequence joins TRBV6-1 and TRBJ2-5, with a possible D match to TRBD1 (6 bases). CDR1 and CDR2 from the germline V gene are MNHNS and SASEGT. The CDR3 contains 11 residues. V was shortened by 3 bases and J by 8 bases, with 7 bases between the two germline ends. The CDR3 region is CASSDRGTQYF. The CDR3 DNA reads as TGTGCCAGCAGTGACAGGGGAACCCAGTACTTC.

This clone was counted a single time. The V call is TRBV3-1 (or the pseudogene TRBV3-2), the J call TRBJ1-4, with TRBD1 matching 9 bases. With V trimmed by 0 bases and J by 7 bases, 6 bases remained unmatched. CDR1 LGHDT and CDR2 YNNKEL come from the germline V gene (reference sequence). This CDR3 spans 16 amino acids. Here the CDR3 reads CASSQDLGTGFEKLFF. CDR3 DNA sequence: TGTGCCAGCAGCCAAGACCTCGGGACAGGGTTTGAAAAACTGTTTTTT.

This clone came up a few times. CDR3 loop: CASSYSLGGLNQPQHF. As DNA, the CDR3 is TGTGCCAGCAGTTACTCATTGGGGGGGCTTAATCAGCCCCAGCATTTT. The chain uses TRBV6-2 or TRBV6-3 and TRBJ1-5, with D possibly matching TRBD1 (6 bases). The CDR3 totals 16 residues. V was clipped by 0 bases and J by 4 bases, with 13 bases between them. Germline CDR1 and CDR2: MNHEY and SVGEGT.

The CDR3 DNA reads as TGTGCCAGCAGTTTGGCAGGGGCGCGTACTGAAGCTTTCTTT. Its protein is CASSLAGARTEAFF. The chain uses TRBV28 and TRBJ1-1; D may be TRBD1 (6 bases). CDR1 and CDR2 (germline): MDHEN, SYDVKM. V lost 3 bases, J lost 5 bases, and 13 bases lay in between. The length of the CDR3 is 14 residues.

This clone was seen only once. The chain couples TRBV3-1 (or the pseudogene TRBV3-2) to TRBJ1-1; D remains unclear. Germline V lookup: CDR1 LGHDT, CDR2 YNNKEL (reference sequence). CDR3 length: 12 amino acids. V was cut by 1 base and J by 5 bases, with 5 bases left in between. The CDR3 region is CASSQAGTEAFF. The CDR3, as DNA: TGTGCCAGCAGCCAAGCGGGAACTGAAGCTTTCTTT.

The J gene is TRBJ1-2, the V gene TRBV6-6; D gene ambiguous. Per the germline V gene, CDR1 is MNHNY and CDR2 is SVGAGI (reference sequence). This CDR3 comprises 14 residues. V dropped 6 bases and J dropped 4 bases, with 15 bases sitting between them. This CDR3 reads CASRGLTGIYGYTF. CDR3 coding DNA: TGTGCCAGCAGGGGTCTTACCGGGATCTATGGCTACACCTTC.

The chain couples TRBV18 to TRBJ2-3; 8 nucleotides align to TRBD1. CDR3 length: 15 amino acids. Germline V gene lookup returns CDR1 KGHSH and CDR2 LQKENI. V trimming: 4 bases; J trimming: 6 bases; junction bases outside the gene matches: 9. Written as DNA, the CDR3 is TGTGCCAGCTCACAACAGACAGGGGATGGGGATACGCAGTATTTT. This encodes CASSQQTGDGDTQYF.

The chain employs TRBV30 and TRBJ2-7, with D possibly TRBD1 on 6 matching bases. The CDR3 has 17 amino acids. The germline V gene has CDR1 GTSNPN and CDR2 SVGIG (reference sequence). V was shortened by 3 bases and J by 0 bases, with 21 bases between the two germline ends. This chain's CDR3 is CAWSPTPHRASSYEQYF. The CDR3 nucleotides read TGTGCCTGGAGCCCCACCCCGCACAGGGCGAGCTCCTACGAGCAGTACTTC.

This chain joins TRBV18 and TRBJ1-2; 8 bases map to TRBD1. Germline V gene data show CDR1 as KGHSH and CDR2 as LQKENI. V shed 3 bases and J 7 bases; nucleotides not matched to a gene: 4. The CDR3 is made up of 13 amino acids. The CDR3 reads CASSPQGASGYTF. For the CDR3, the DNA is TGTGCCAGCTCACCCCAGGGGGCGAGTGGCTACACCTTC. The full variable domain, completed using reference TRBV18 and TRBJ1-2, is NAGVMQNPRHLVRRRGQEARLRCSPMKGHSHVYWYRQLPEEGLKFMVYLQKENIIDESGMPKERFSAEFPKEGPSILRIQQVVRGDSAAYFCASSPQGASGYTFGSGTRLTVV.

This clone was picked up one time. The J gene is TRBJ2-2, the V gene TRBV4-3; D is ambiguous. The CDR3 runs 14 residues. Trimming shortened V by 2 bases and J by 6 bases, and 10 bases separated the two germline ends. Germline V lookup: CDR1 LGHNA, CDR2 YSLEER. CDR3 region: CASSQRRASGELFF. CDR3 nucleotides: TGCGCCAGCAGCCAACGGCGAGCGTCCGGGGAGCTGTTTTTT.

The chain links TRBV19 to TRBJ1-4; the D is unclear. The V gene lost 7 bases and the J gene lost 7 bases, with 16 bases spanning the gap. Germline values: CDR1 LNHDA, CDR2 SQIVND (reference sequence). The CDR3 spans 14 residues. The CDR3 region is CASIDPVTSEKLFF. CDR3 sequence (DNA): TGTGCCAGTATCGACCCTGTGACATCTGAAAAACTGTTTTTT. The full variable domain, completed using reference TRBV19 and TRBJ1-4, is DGGITQSPKYLFRKEGQNVTLSCEQNLNHDAMYWYRQDPGQGLRLIYYSQIVNDFQKGDIAEGYSVSREKKESFPLTVTSAQKNPTAFYLCASIDPVTSEKLFFGSGTQLSVL.

The J gene is TRBJ2-2, the V gene TRBV2; D gene ambiguous. Germline V gives CDR1 SNHLY, CDR2 FYNNEI. The CDR3 covers 15 residues. Trimming removed 6 bases from V and 4 bases from J, with 15 bases in between. Written as DNA, the CDR3 is TGTGCCAGCAGAAAGGAGTCGGGTTTCACCGGGGAGCTGTTTTTT. The encoded protein is CASRKESGFTGELFF.

V usage is TRBV9 and J usage is TRBJ2-1; perhaps TRBD2 as D (6 bases). Germline V gives CDR1 SGDLS, CDR2 YYNGEE. The length of the CDR3 is 15 residues. Trimming took off 0 bases at V and 5 bases at J, with 12 bases between the two ends. DNA of the CDR3: TGTGCCAGCAGCGTAGCACAGCGGGCCGACAATGAGCAGTTCTTC. Amino acid sequence: CASSVAQRADNEQFF. The variable domain in full, completed from reference TRBV9 and TRBJ2-1, reads DSGVTQTPKHLITATGQRVTLRCSPRSGDLSVYWYQQSLDQGLQFLIQYYNGEERAKGNILERFSAQQFPDLHSELNLSSLELGDSALYFCASSVAQRADNEQFFGPGTRLTVL.

The chain is built from TRBV23-1 and TRBJ1-1; TRBD1 aligns across 7 bases. TRBV23-1 counts as an open reading frame of uncertain function. The ends lost 5 bases at V and 2 bases at J; junction bases unmatched: 17. This CDR3 region has 18 residues. CDR3 DNA sequence: TGCGCCAGCAGTGCCCGGTGGGGTAGGAGGGGGCTAAACACTGAAGCTTTCTTT. Translating gives CASSARWGRRGLNTEAFF.

The chain employs TRBV7-9 and TRBJ2-7; D perhaps matches TRBD1 (5 bases). Germline V gene sequence: CDR1 SEHNR, CDR2 FQNEAQ (reference sequence). V lost 3 bases, J lost 0 bases, and 12 bases lay in between. This CDR3 region has 15 residues. This CDR3 reads CASSLGQRVSYEQYF. CDR3 coding DNA: TGTGCCAGCAGCTTGGGGCAGAGAGTCTCCTACGAGCAGTACTTC.

The V and J genes are TRBV7-9 and TRBJ1-2, with D possibly being TRBD1 (5 bases). The CDR3 contains 15 residues. The germline V gene has CDR1 SEHNR and CDR2 FQNEAQ (reference sequence). V lost 5 bases to trimming and J lost 4 bases, with 17 bases between them. For the CDR3, the DNA is TGTGCCAGCAGCCCAAAGGGGCTCTCTTTCTATGGCTACACCTTC. Translated: CASSPKGLSFYGYTF.

The genes are TRBV30 and TRBJ1-2; D not resolved. The CDR3 totals 17 residues. Trimming cost V 0 bases and J 2 bases, with 19 bases left between them. CDR1 and CDR2 from the germline V gene are GTSNPN and SVGIG (reference sequence). CDR3 protein: CAWSVRLGGAANYGYTF. For the CDR3, the DNA is TGTGCCTGGAGTGTAAGGCTCGGAGGCGCGGCGAACTATGGCTACACCTTC.

The CDR3 DNA sequence: TGTGCCAGCAGTGAAATTTGGTCAGGGGCAAAAGCGAAGACCCAGTACTTC. This encodes CASSEIWSGAKAKTQYF. The chain couples TRBV6-1 to TRBJ2-5; TRBD1 might be the D (6 bases). Germline-derived CDR1 and CDR2 are MNHNS and SASEGT. V shed 2 bases and J shed 6 bases, with 22 bases lying between them. CDR3 length: 17 amino acids.

In its sample, this clone was seen once. The chain has TRBV18 and TRBJ1-2, with 9 positions matching TRBD1. Germline V gives CDR1 KGHSH, CDR2 LQKENI. The CDR3 length is 15 residues. The trim removed 5 bases at V and 2 bases at J, leaving 6 bases unmatched. The CDR3 DNA sequence: TGTGCCAGCTCATCCAAACAGGGGGCGAACTATGGCTACACCTTC. Translating it yields CASSSKQGANYGYTF.

The rearrangement joins TRBV4-1 to TRBJ2-2, with D perhaps matching TRBD1 (5 bases). Germline V gives CDR1 MGHRA, CDR2 YSYEKL. Trimming left V 4 bases short and J 3 bases short, with 12 bases between. The CDR3 has 15 residues. This chain's CDR3 is CASSPPRGYTGELFF. CDR3 sequence (DNA): TGCGCCAGCAGCCCCCCAAGGGGATACACCGGGGAGCTGTTTTTT.

This rearrangement joins TRBV7-3 to TRBJ2-1, with 7 nucleotides matching TRBD2. V was pared by 1 base and J by 1 base, with 4 bases of the junction left unmatched. The CDR3 loop spans 16 amino acids. Germline lookup yields CDR1 SGHTA and CDR2 FQGTGA. CDR3 DNA sequence: TGTGCCAGCAGCTTAAGGGGGGGTCATTCCTACAATGAGCAGTTCTTC. It specifies CASSLRGGHSYNEQFF.

This clone appeared once. The chain carries TRBV10-3 and TRBJ1-5; D is perhaps TRBD1 (6 bases). Germline assignment: CDR1 ENHRY and CDR2 SYGVKD. The V gene lost 0 bases and the J gene lost 1 base, with 10 bases spanning the gap. The CDR3 runs 16 residues. CDR3 residues: CAISESRGGSNQPQHF. CDR3 coding DNA: TGTGCCATCAGTGAGTCGAGAGGGGGAAGCAATCAGCCCCAGCATTTT.

The rearrangement joins TRBV9 to TRBJ1-4, with D tentatively TRBD1 (6 bases). Trimming removed 5 bases at V and 8 bases at J, with 13 bases between. The CDR3 has 13 residues. Germline values: CDR1 SGDLS, CDR2 YYNGEE. The CDR3 here is CASSRGGGEKLFF. CDR3 bases: TGTGCCAGCAGTCGAGGGGGTGGGGAAAAACTGTTTTTT.

The chain employs TRBV5-5 and TRBJ1-2; D call uncertain. Trimming left V 5 bases short and J 4 bases short, with 9 bases between. CDR1 SGHKS and CDR2 YYEKEE come from the germline V gene (reference sequence). The CDR3 has 12 residues. The CDR3 bases are TGTGCCAGCAGTTTATTTTCCTATGGCTACACCTTC. Protein: CASSLFSYGYTF. Using reference TRBV5-5 and TRBJ1-2 for the parts outside the CDR3, the full variable domain is DAGVTQSPTHLIKTRGQQVTLRCSPISGHKSVSWYQQVLGQGPQFIFQYYEKEERGRGNFPDRFSARQFPNYSSELNVNALLLGDSALYLCASSLFSYGYTFGSGTRLTVV.

The chain couples TRBV5-1 to TRBJ1-3, with D perhaps TRBD1 (5 bases). CDR1 is SGHRS and CDR2 is YFSETQ in the germline V gene. V shed 0 bases and J shed 2 bases, with 15 bases lying between them. The CDR3 is made up of 17 amino acids. The CDR3, as DNA: TGCGCCAGCAGCTTGGGCCCCTCAGGGCGGACTGGAAACACCATATATTTT. It translates to CASSLGPSGRTGNTIYF.

The rearrangement links TRBV25-1 to TRBJ1-3, with TRBD1 as a possible D gene (5 bases). Germline-derived CDR1 and CDR2 are MGHDK and SYGVNS. CDR3 length: 15 residues. V dropped 1 base and J dropped 2 bases, with 9 bases sitting between them. The CDR3 nucleotides read TGTGCCAGCAGTGAATCGGGGGGAACTGGAAACACCATATATTTT. It yields the protein CASSESGGTGNTIYF. Together with reference TRBV25-1 and TRBJ1-3, the CDR3 gives the full variable domain: EADIYQTPRYLVIGTGKKITLECSQTMGHDKMYWYQQDPGMELHLIHYSYGVNSTEKGDLSSESTVSRIRTEHFPLTLESARPSHTSQYLCASSESGGTGNTIYFGEGSWLTVV.

This chain connects TRBV19 to TRBJ1-6; D gene unclear. Germline V CDR1 and CDR2: LNHDA, SQIVND (reference sequence). The CDR3 is 13 residues long. V was shortened by 4 bases and J by 11 bases, with 12 bases between the two germline ends. The CDR3 DNA is TGTGCCAGTAGTACGCCGACATTACCACCCCTCCACTTT. Its translation: CASSTPTLPPLHF.

This clone was recorded a few times. The V call is TRBV5-1, the J call TRBJ1-6; TRBD1 aligns across 7 bases. V gave up 4 bases and J gave up 6 bases; unmatched junction bases: 7. The CDR3 has 15 residues. Germline assignment: CDR1 SGHRS and CDR2 YFSETQ. The CDR3 loop is CASSRTGLGNSPLHF. CDR3 DNA: TGCGCCAGCAGCCGGACAGGATTGGGTAATTCACCCCTCCACTTT.

This clone came up once. The chain employs TRBV27 and TRBJ2-2, with TRBD2 identical over 13 bases. The ends lost 5 bases at V and 2 bases at J; junction bases unmatched: 11. The germline CDR1 and CDR2 sequences are MNHEY and SMNVEV (reference sequence). The CDR3 is 19 residues long. CDR3 sequence (DNA): TGTGCCAGCAGTGGGATTCGAAGACTAGCGGGGGGAAACACCGGGGAGCTGTTTTTT. It encodes CASSGIRRLAGGNTGELFF.

V gene TRBV11-2 combines with J gene TRBJ2-7; TRBD2 matches at 10 bases. The CDR3 sequence is 14 residues long. V shed 4 bases and J 7 bases; nucleotides not matched to a gene: 7. Germline V gene sequence: CDR1 SGHAT, CDR2 FQNNGV. The CDR3 DNA follows: TGTGCCAGCAGCTCCCTAGCGGGGGTAGGTGAGCAGTACTTC. It translates to CASSSLAGVGEQYF.